The 11 T cell receptor beta chains below were found in one sample sequenced in a study of shared clonotypes between healthy human individuals. Sequenced by immunoSEQ multiplex PCR; TCRdb stores in-frame clones only, minus some. The sample holds 1.6 million or so clones; 96% are singletons and the top ten take roughly 1.1%. Specimen: naive CD4+ T cells sorted from blood. Subset specified: CD45RA+ positively selected. The receptors stem from a man younger than 45 in good health.

This sequence joins TRBV28 and TRBJ2-3; 7 bases fit TRBD1. This CDR3 comprises 18 residues. The junction had 11 bases not matched to a gene; V was cut back by 2 bases and J by 0 bases. Germline V gives CDR1 MDHEN, CDR2 SYDVKM. The CDR3 sequence is CASSLNLKTGRSTDTQYF. The CDR3 DNA reads as TGTGCCAGCAGTTTAAATTTGAAGACAGGGAGAAGCACAGATACGCAGTATTTT.

The CDR3 sequence: CASSIGGRVTEAFF. Written as DNA, the CDR3 is TGTGCCAGTAGTATAGGGGGCAGAGTCACTGAAGCTTTCTTT. The chain carries TRBV19 and TRBJ1-1; D may be TRBD1 (5 bases). CDR1 LNHDA and CDR2 SQIVND come from the germline V gene (reference sequence). The CDR3 extends over 14 amino acids. Trimming removed 1 base from V and 4 bases from J, with 10 bases in between.

The chain employs TRBV5-6 and TRBJ1-2; tentative D call: TRBD1 (5 bases). This CDR3 contains 13 residues. Trimming removed 4 bases from V and 2 bases from J, with 9 bases in between. Germline-derived CDR1 and CDR2 are SGHDT and YYEEEE. The CDR3 region has the DNA TGTGCCAGCAGCCCCAGACAGAACTATGGCTACACCTTC. This gives the protein CASSPRQNYGYTF.

The gene calls are TRBV9 and TRBJ2-7, with no clear D. Germline V gene data show CDR1 as SGDLS and CDR2 as YYNGEE. The CDR3 is 14 amino acids. Trimming removed 2 bases at V and 1 base at J, with 10 bases between. Here the CDR3 reads CASSVRAQSYEQYF. The CDR3, as DNA: TGTGCCAGCAGCGTCCGGGCACAATCCTACGAGCAGTACTTC.

Turning to this clone: Distinct nucleotide sequences in the sample also encode this CDR3. The CDR3 reads CASSLELASSYEQYF. CDR3 DNA sequence: TGTGCCAGCAGCTTGGAACTAGCCTCCTCCTACGAGCAGTACTTC. The chain links TRBV5-4 to TRBJ2-7; TRBD2 is a possible D gene (6 bases). This CDR3 comprises 15 residues. The germline CDR1 and CDR2 sequences are SGHNT and YYREEE (reference sequence). V was pared by 0 bases and J by 0 bases, with 10 bases between.

This sequence joins TRBV5-1 and TRBJ2-6; the D is unclear. Trimming cost V 3 bases and J 0 bases, with 7 bases left between them. Germline V gives CDR1 SGHRS, CDR2 YFSETQ. The CDR3 totals 15 residues. CDR3 loop: CASSSGPSGANVLTF. In DNA, the CDR3 is TGCGCCAGCAGCTCCGGACCCTCTGGGGCCAACGTCCTGACTTTC.

The rearrangement uses TRBV5-8 and TRBJ2-5, with D perhaps matching TRBD2 (6 bases). The V end was cut by 0 bases, the J end by 0 bases, with 9 bases between. The CDR3 loop spans 15 amino acids. Germline V CDR1 and CDR2: SGHTS, YDEGEE. The CDR3 protein is CASSLAGLNQETQYF. The DNA of the CDR3 is TGTGCCAGCAGCTTGGCGGGACTCAACCAAGAGACCCAGTACTTC.

The J gene is TRBJ2-3, the V gene TRBV9; no definite D call. Germline-derived CDR1 and CDR2 are SGDLS and YYNGEE. CDR3 length: 13 residues. V was shortened by 3 bases and J by 2 bases, with 7 bases between the two germline ends. CDR3 sequence reads: CASSAVFTDTQYF. The CDR3 DNA reads TGTGCCAGCAGCGCCGTCTTCACAGATACGCAGTATTTT.

The chain has TRBV4-1 and TRBJ2-1, with D perhaps TRBD1 (5 bases). This CDR3 has 15 residues. CDR1 MGHRA and CDR2 YSYEKL come from the germline V gene. The ends were cut back, 0 bases at V and 2 bases at J, with 8 bases in the middle. This CDR3 reads CASSQDMTAYNEQFF. The CDR3 DNA sequence: TGCGCCAGCAGCCAAGATATGACAGCCTACAATGAGCAGTTCTTC.

Details on this clone: At the DNA level, this CDR3 is encoded by other sequences in the same sample as well. The rearrangement joins TRBV27 to TRBJ2-3; D gene ambiguous. V lost 0 bases, J lost 6 bases, and 10 bases lay in between. The germline V gene has CDR1 MNHEY and CDR2 SMNVEV (reference sequence). There are 14 residues in the CDR3. In DNA, the CDR3 is TGTGCCAGCAGTTTATCGCCGGGTCTTGATACGCAGTATTTT. It yields the protein CASSLSPGLDTQYF.

This clone was detected only a few times. The V and J genes are TRBV7-8 and TRBJ2-2, with 12 bases identical to TRBD2. Germline V gene data show CDR1 as SGHVS and CDR2 as FQNEAQ. V trimming: 5 bases; J trimming: 7 bases; junction bases outside the gene matches: 8. This CDR3 comprises 16 residues. The CDR3 nucleotides are TGTGCCAGCAGCGGACGACTAGCGGGAGTTCTCGGGGAGCTGTTTTTT. It is translated as CASSGRLAGVLGELFF.